This passage covers 3 T cell receptor beta chains from one sample sequenced in a study of T cell changes during pregnancy in multiple sclerosis. Assay used: immunoSEQ multiplex PCR; TCRdb lists only in-frame clones, some missing. Among about 66,000 clones listed, 91% were seen once. Specimen: CD8+ T cells from peripheral blood mononuclear cells, collected before pregnancy. All receptors come from a female donor with multiple sclerosis, enrolled in a pregnancy study.

This rearrangement joins TRBV19 to TRBJ1-1; D ambiguous. CDR1 and CDR2 from the germline V gene are LNHDA and SQIVND (reference sequence). V was cut by 3 bases and J by 1 base, with 12 bases left in between. The CDR3 contains 15 residues. CDR3 residues: CASSISEGSNTEAFF. The CDR3 nucleotides read TGTGCCAGTAGTATTTCGGAGGGATCGAACACTGAAGCTTTCTTT.

This rearrangement joins TRBV30 to TRBJ2-3; TRBD2 aligns across 10 bases. Germline values: CDR1 GTSNPN, CDR2 SVGIG (reference sequence). Trimming cost V 4 bases and J 4 bases; bases outside gene matches: 8. CDR3 size: 15 residues. The CDR3: CAWNPSGGASDTQYF. The DNA for the CDR3 is TGTGCCTGGAACCCGAGCGGGGGGGCCTCAGATACGCAGTATTTT.

V is TRBV6-1 and J is TRBJ1-2; 10 nucleotides line up with TRBD1. V trimming: 2 bases; J trimming: 8 bases; junction bases outside the gene matches: 8. Germline V gene lookup returns CDR1 MNHNS and CDR2 SASEGT. The CDR3 totals 15 residues. CDR3 sequence: CASSESGTGADGYTF. The CDR3 nucleotides read TGTGCCAGCAGTGAAAGCGGGACAGGGGCAGACGGCTACACCTTC.